This TCR beta chain was captured in a study of shared clonotypes between healthy human individuals. Study results and caveats: Generation of non-shared clonotypes was less probable than generation of clonotypes shared by all four donors. Estimated richness values were generally larger in naive subsets than in memory subsets.

Everyone who donated was a Caucasian adult who lived in Nashville, Tennessee. The CD4+ fraction was divided into a CD45RA+ naive subset and a CD45RA-negative memory subset. Note on this clone: The antigen remains undetermined.

CDR1 and CDR2 (germline): SGHNT, YYREEE (reference sequence). The CDR3 extends over 14 amino acids. Trimming stripped 4 bases from V and 0 bases from J, with 11 bases between. Assay: immunoSEQ multiplex PCR; the TCRdb copy retains only in-frame clones and omits some. This table holds about 230,000 clones, over 50% found once. The sequencing sample was made of memory CD4+ T cells sorted from blood. Subset: CD45RA-negative fraction. This sequence was found in a man aged 30-40 years in good health. The chain couples TRBV5-4 to TRBJ2-7; possible D gene TRBD2, 5 bases. The DNA of the CDR3 is TGTGCCAGCAGCCCTGGACTTTACTCCTACGAGCAGTACTTC. Translating it yields CASSPGLYSYEQYF.